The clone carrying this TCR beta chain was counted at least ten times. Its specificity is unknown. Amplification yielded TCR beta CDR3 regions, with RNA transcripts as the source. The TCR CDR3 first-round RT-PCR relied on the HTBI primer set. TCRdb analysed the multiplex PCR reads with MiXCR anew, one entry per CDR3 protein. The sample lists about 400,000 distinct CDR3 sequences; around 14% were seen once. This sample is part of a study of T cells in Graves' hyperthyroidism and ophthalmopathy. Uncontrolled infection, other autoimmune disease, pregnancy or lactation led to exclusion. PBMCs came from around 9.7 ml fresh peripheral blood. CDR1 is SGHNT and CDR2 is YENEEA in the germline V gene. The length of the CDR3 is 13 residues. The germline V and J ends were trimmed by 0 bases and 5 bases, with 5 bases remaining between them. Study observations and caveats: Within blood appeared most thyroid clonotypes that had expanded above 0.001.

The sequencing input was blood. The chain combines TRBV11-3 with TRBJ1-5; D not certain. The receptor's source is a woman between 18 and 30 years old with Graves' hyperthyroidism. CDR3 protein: CASSLDQDQPQHF. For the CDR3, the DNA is TGTGCCAGCAGCTTAGATCAGGATCAGCCCCAGCATTTT.